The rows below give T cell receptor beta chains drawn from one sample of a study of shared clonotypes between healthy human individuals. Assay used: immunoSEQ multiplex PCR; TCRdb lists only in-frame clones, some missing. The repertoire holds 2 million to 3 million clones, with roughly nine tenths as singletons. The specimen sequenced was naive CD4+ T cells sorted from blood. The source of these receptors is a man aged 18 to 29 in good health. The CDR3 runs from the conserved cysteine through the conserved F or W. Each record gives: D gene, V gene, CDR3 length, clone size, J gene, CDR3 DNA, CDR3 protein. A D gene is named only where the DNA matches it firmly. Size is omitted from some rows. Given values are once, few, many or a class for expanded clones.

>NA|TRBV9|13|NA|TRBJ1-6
TGTGCCAGTCGGAGAGGGGCCAGTTCACCCCTCCACTTT
CASRRGASSPLHF
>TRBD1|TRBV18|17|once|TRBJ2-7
TGTGCCAGCTCACCACTTCCAGGGGGCGCGGGGCCCTACGAGCAGTACTTC
CASSPLPGGAGPYEQYF
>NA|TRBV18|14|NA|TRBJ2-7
TGTGCCAGCTCACCGGTGGAGGGTGGTTACGAGCAGTACTTC
CASSPVEGGYEQYF
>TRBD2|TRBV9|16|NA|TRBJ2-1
TGTGCCAGCAGCCCAGGGACTAGCGGTCTATTCAATGAGCAGTTCTTC
CASSPGTSGLFNEQFF
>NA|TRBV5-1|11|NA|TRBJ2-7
TGCGCCAGCAGCTTGGCTACCGAGCAGTACTTC
CASSLATEQYF
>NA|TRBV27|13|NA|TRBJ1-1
TGTGCCAGCAGTTTAGGGGCCTACACTGAAGCTTTCTTT
CASSLGAYTEAFF
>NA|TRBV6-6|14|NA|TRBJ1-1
TGTGCCAGCAGCCTCGGGACACGGAACACTGAAGCTTTCTTT
CASSLGTRNTEAFF
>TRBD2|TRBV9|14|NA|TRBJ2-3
TGTGCCAGCAGCGTACTAGCGGGAGCAGATACGCAGTATTTT
CASSVLAGADTQYF
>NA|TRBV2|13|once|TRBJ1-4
TGTGCCAGCAAGGGTGAAGTAGGGGAAAAACTGTTTTTT
CASKGEVGEKLFF
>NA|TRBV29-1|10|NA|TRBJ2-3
TGCAGCGGGCGGCAGGATACGCAGTATTTT
CSGRQDTQYF
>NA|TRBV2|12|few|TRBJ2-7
TGTGCCAGCAGTGAACGGAACTACGAGCAGTACTTC
CASSERNYEQYF
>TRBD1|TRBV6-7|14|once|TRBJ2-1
TGTGCCAGCAGTGGGTTCCGGGACAGTCATGAGCAGTTCTTC
CASSGFRDSHEQFF
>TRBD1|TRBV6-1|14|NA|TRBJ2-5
TGTGCCAGCAGTGAAGAAACGACAGGGGGGGAGCAGTACTTC
CASSEETTGGEQYF
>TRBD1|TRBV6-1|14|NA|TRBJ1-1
TGTGCCAGCATCATAGGACAGGGTAACACTGAAGCTTTCTTT
CASIIGQGNTEAFF
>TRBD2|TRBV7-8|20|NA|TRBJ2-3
TGTGCCAGCAGCTTAGGCAGGCTAGCGGGTCCACCGAGGGGCACAGATACGCAGTATTTT
CASSLGRLAGPPRGTDTQYF
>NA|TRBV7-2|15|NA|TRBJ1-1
TGTGCCAGCAGCTTAGGGCCGGGGGTGACCACTGAAGCTTTCTTT
CASSLGPGVTTEAFF
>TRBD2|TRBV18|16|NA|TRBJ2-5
TGTGCCAGCTCCCCGGGGAGACTAGCGGGAGTAGAGACCCAGTACTTC
CASSPGRLAGVETQYF
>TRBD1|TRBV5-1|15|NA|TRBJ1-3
TGCGCCAGCAGCTTGGCCGGGACAGACCAAAACACCATATATTTT
CASSLAGTDQNTIYF
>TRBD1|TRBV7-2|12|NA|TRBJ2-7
TGTGCCAGCAGCATCATGACAGGGCCCTACCTCTTC
CASSIMTGPYLF